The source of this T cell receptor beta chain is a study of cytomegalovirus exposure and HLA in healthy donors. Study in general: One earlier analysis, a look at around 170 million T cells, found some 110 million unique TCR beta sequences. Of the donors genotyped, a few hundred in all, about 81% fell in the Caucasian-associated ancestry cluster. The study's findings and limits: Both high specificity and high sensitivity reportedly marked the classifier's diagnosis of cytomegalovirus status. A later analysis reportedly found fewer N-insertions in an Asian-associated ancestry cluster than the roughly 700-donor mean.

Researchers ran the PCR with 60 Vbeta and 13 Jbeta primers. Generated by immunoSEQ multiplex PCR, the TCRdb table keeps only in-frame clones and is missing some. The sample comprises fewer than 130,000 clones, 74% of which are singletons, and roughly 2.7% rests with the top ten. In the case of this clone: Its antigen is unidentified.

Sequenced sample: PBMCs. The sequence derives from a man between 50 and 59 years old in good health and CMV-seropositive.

CDR3: CASSNWGGDIAETQYF. The CDR3 nucleotides read TGTGCCAGCAGCAATTGGGGGGGTGACATTGCAGAGACCCAGTACTTC. The chain combines TRBV5-6 with TRBJ2-5; TRBD2 agrees at 7 bases. Per germline, CDR1 SGHDT and CDR2 YYEEEE. The CDR3 spans 16 residues. V lost 4 bases, J lost 4 bases, and 13 bases stayed unmatched.